Each of the 13 T cell receptor beta chains below was sequenced from the same sample in a study of technical replicates of blood from several donors. Sequencing was performed with immunoSEQ multiplex PCR; in TCRdb, only in-frame clones are kept and a portion is missing. The sample records approximately 81,000 clones, roughly four fifths being singletons. Sequenced: PBMCs. The receptors were gathered from a human donor in good health. Some clones in this sample may be carry-over from other donors' samples.

The CDR3 sequence is CASSLAGGGGHSPLHF. DNA of the CDR3: TGTGCCAGCAGCTTAGCAGGAGGGGGGGGGCATTCACCCCTCCACTTT. This chain links TRBV7-2 with TRBJ1-6; D is perhaps TRBD1 (6 bases). V was clipped by 0 bases and J by 8 bases, with 14 bases between them. The CDR3 covers 16 residues. In germline, CDR1 is SGHTA, CDR2 FQGNSA. The full variable domain, in which reference TRBV7-2 and TRBJ1-6 provide the parts outside the CDR3, is GAGVSQSPSNKVTEKGKDVELRCDPISGHTALYWYRQSLGQGLEFLIYFQGNSAPDKSGLPSDRFSAERTGGSVSTLTIQRTQQEDSAVYLCASSLAGGGGHSPLHFGNGTRLTVT.

This clone was picked up a small number of times. The chain has TRBV7-9 and TRBJ2-2; 9 nucleotides align to TRBD2. The ends lost 5 bases at V and 7 bases at J; junction bases unmatched: 8. The germline CDR1 and CDR2 sequences are SEHNR and FQNEAQ (reference sequence). The CDR3 has 15 amino acids. The CDR3 DNA reads TGTGCCAGCAGCCTGACTAGCGGCTGGGGCGGGGAGCTGTTTTTT. This codes for CASSLTSGWGGELFF.

The rearrangement joins TRBV5-4 to TRBJ1-2; 11 bases fit TRBD1. This CDR3 spans 14 amino acids. CDR1 SGHNT and CDR2 YYREEE come from the germline V gene (reference sequence). V was clipped by 4 bases and J by 8 bases; unmatched bases: 7. The CDR3 DNA sequence: TGTGCCAGCAGCCCAACGGACAGGGGGCAGGGCTACACCTTC. This sequence encodes CASSPTDRGQGYTF.

V and J are TRBV27 and TRBJ2-1; 8 bases agree with TRBD1. Germline CDR1 reads MNHEY; CDR2 reads SMNVEV (reference sequence). The CDR3 extends over 14 amino acids. The V segment lost 5 bases and the J segment 6 bases; nucleotides outside the gene matches: 6. The CDR3 coding sequence is TGTGCCAGCAGTCCGATAGACAGGGGCAATGAGCAGTTCTTC. It yields the protein CASSPIDRGNEQFF.

The gene calls are TRBV11-3 and TRBJ2-1; D uncertain. From germline, CDR1 is SGHNT and CDR2 YENEEA. The V gene lost 4 bases and the J gene lost 5 bases, with 9 bases spanning the gap. The CDR3 runs 13 residues. The CDR3 reads CASSYQLDNEQFF. CDR3 bases: TGTGCCAGCAGCTATCAGCTAGACAATGAGCAGTTCTTC. Together with reference TRBV11-3 and TRBJ2-1, the CDR3 gives the full variable domain: EAGVVQSPRYKIIEKKQPVAFWCNPISGHNTLYWYLQNLGQGPELLIRYENEEAVDDSQLPKDRFSAERLKGVDSTLKIQPAELGDSAVYLCASSYQLDNEQFFGPGTRLTVL.

This rearrangement joins TRBV4-2 to TRBJ2-1; 11 nucleotides align to TRBD2. The CDR3 runs 15 residues. After removal of 0 bases from V and 7 bases from J, the junction contained 2 bases not matched to a gene. Germline loops: CDR1 LGHNA, CDR2 YNFKEQ. The CDR3 DNA sequence: TGTGCCAGCAGCCAAGATAGCGGGGGGGGGAATGAGCAGTTCTTC. Its translation is CASSQDSGGGNEQFF.

The chain joins TRBV19 to TRBJ2-2; weak D call: TRBD2 (5 bases). Germline CDR1 LNHDA, CDR2 SQIVND (reference sequence). This CDR3 has 13 residues. Between the trimmed V and J ends, which lost 8 bases and 9 bases, there was a span of 16 bases. CDR3 sequence: CASSGLNRRELFF. CDR3 in DNA: TGTGCCAGTTCAGGACTCAATCGTAGGGAGCTGTTTTTT.

This clone qualifies as medium-sized. The CDR3 protein is CASSRPDRFSYNEQFF. The CDR3 DNA reads as TGTGCCAGCAGCCGACCCGACAGATTCTCCTACAATGAGCAGTTCTTC. This sequence joins TRBV27 and TRBJ2-1; D might be TRBD1 (5 bases). Germline lookup yields CDR1 MNHEY and CDR2 SMNVEV (reference sequence). The CDR3 spans 16 residues. Trimming stripped 6 bases from V and 0 bases from J, with 15 bases between.

This chain uses TRBV4-3 with TRBJ2-2; 7 nucleotides align to TRBD1. The junction had 4 bases not matched to a gene; V was cut back by 4 bases and J by 2 bases. This CDR3 is 15 amino acids long. Per germline, CDR1 LGHNA and CDR2 YSLEER. The CDR3 DNA is TGCGCCAGCAGCCGCGGACAGGACAACACCGGGGAGCTGTTTTTT. Its protein is CASSRGQDNTGELFF.

This rearrangement joins TRBV30 to TRBJ2-3; 9 bases are a match to TRBD1. V gave up 5 bases and J gave up 3 bases; unmatched junction bases: 9. CDR1 is GTSNPN, CDR2 SVGIG, per germline (reference sequence). CDR3 length: 15 amino acids. This CDR3 reads CAWGPGTGKTDTQYF. As DNA, the CDR3 is TGTGCCTGGGGACCCGGGACAGGGAAAACAGATACGCAGTATTTT.

The chain is built from TRBV6-6 and TRBJ2-7, with 13 positions matching TRBD2. Germline V gene data show CDR1 as MNHNY and CDR2 as SVGAGI (reference sequence). Trimming cost V 6 bases and J 3 bases; bases outside gene matches: 5. This CDR3 is built from 15 residues. The CDR3 region is CASRVGLAGVYEQYF. In nucleotides, the CDR3 is TGTGCCAGCAGGGTTGGACTAGCGGGGGTCTACGAGCAGTACTTC.

This chain connects TRBV14 to TRBJ2-1; D might be TRBD1 (6 bases). The length of the CDR3 is 14 residues. Deletions cut 8 bases from V and 0 bases from J, with 11 bases between. The germline gives CDR1 SGHDN, CDR2 FVKESK. The CDR3 protein is CASSFRGSYNEQFF. The CDR3 DNA is TGTGCCAGCTCATTCAGGGGCTCCTACAATGAGCAGTTCTTC.

This clone occurred once. The chain carries TRBV7-9 and TRBJ2-1; D not certain. Germline CDR1 reads SEHNR; CDR2 reads FQNEAQ (reference sequence). The CDR3 is made up of 15 amino acids. The V end lost 3 bases, the J end lost 0 bases, and 9 bases lay between the germline ends. CDR3 sequence (DNA): TGTGCCAGCAGCTTGATATCTAGCTCCTACAATGAGCAGTTCTTC. The encoded protein is CASSLISSSYNEQFF.